This TCR beta chain was retrieved from a study of shared clonotypes between healthy human individuals. For the study at large: For every donor, three CD4 naive, three CD4 memory, two CD8 naive and one CD8 memory plates were used.

The assay was immunoSEQ multiplex PCR, and TCRdb's table has in-frame clones only and misses some. The data contain a few million clones, roughly 92% of them singletons. Unmatched junction bases numbered 7, after V lost 5 bases and J lost 1 base. Germline V CDR1 and CDR2: ENHRY, SYGVKD. There are 17 residues in the CDR3. The sequencing input was naive CD4+ T cells sorted from blood. Indicated subset: CD45RA+ positively selected. V usage is TRBV10-3 and J usage is TRBJ2-3; 12 bases map to TRBD2. The TCR originated in a man aged 18-30 years in good health. This CDR3 is CAISQTSGSSGTDTQYF. The CDR3 DNA follows: TGTGCCATCAGTCAGACTAGCGGGAGCTCTGGCACAGATACGCAGTATTTT.